This T cell receptor (beta chain) was profiled in a study of tissue T cells after allogeneic stem cell transplantation. General study results and limits: Few T cell clones were shared across patients, but motif clusters showed tissue-specific shared signatures. Limitations included a small, clinically heterogeneous cohort and limited sampling depth.

Survey-depth TCRbeta CDR3 sequencing reported V/J genes and productive frequencies. The data were produced by immunoSEQ multiplex PCR, yet TCRdb's version contains in-frame clones alone and is incomplete. The table records about 3,500 clones, roughly 50% of them present only once. CDR3 size: 14 residues. The V gene's germline CDR1 is KGHPV and CDR2 FQNQEV (reference sequence). With 0 bases removed from V and 4 bases from J, the gap between germline ends came to 8 bases. Stated time point: mouse harvest day 14 after allogeneic transplant. Tail vein injection delivered 10^7 T-cell-depleted bone marrow cells and 10^6 splenic CD5+ T cells. This clone was picked up a small number of times. Its antigen remains unidentified. The listed genes are named as in mouse. Read data end 1 residue before the CDR3 end; the end is taken from the germline J gene.

Material for sequencing was gut tissue. This TCR was recovered from a female BALB/c mouse given C57BL/6 T cells with graft-versus-host disease after an allogeneic hematopoietic cell transplant. This rearrangement joins TRBV26 to TRBJ2-5; a weak D match, TRBD1 (5 bases). The CDR3 bases that were read are TGTGCCAGCAGTCTGTCGTCAGGGAAAGACACCCAGTAC. It is translated as CASSLSSGKDTQY. The whole CDR3 reads CASSLSSGKDTQYF.